This T cell receptor beta chain was found in a study of control samples from healthy donors and cancer patients. V gave up 7 bases and J gave up 5 bases, with 14 bases separating them. The CDR3 has 13 amino acids. Germline CDR1 is SGHTA and CDR2 is FQGNSA. This clone showed up just once. Here immunoSEQ multiplex PCR was the method, and the copy in TCRdb shows in-frame clones only, minus some. The table lists 90,000 to 150,000 clones, around 88% of them singletons, with around 3.3% in the top ten. Input material: blood. The TCR was taken from a man between 35 and 55 years old in good health. The chain joins TRBV7-2 to TRBJ2-5; D is ambiguous. CDR3 bases: TGTGCCAGCACCCCCTACGTGAGTGAGACCCAGTACTTC. Its protein product is CASTPYVSETQYF. Filled out from reference TRBV7-2 and TRBJ2-5, the complete variable domain reads GAGVSQSPSNKVTEKGKDVELRCDPISGHTALYWYRQSLGQGLEFLIYFQGNSAPDKSGLPSDRFSAERTGGSVSTLTIQRTQQEDSAVYLCASTPYVSETQYFGPGTRLLVL.